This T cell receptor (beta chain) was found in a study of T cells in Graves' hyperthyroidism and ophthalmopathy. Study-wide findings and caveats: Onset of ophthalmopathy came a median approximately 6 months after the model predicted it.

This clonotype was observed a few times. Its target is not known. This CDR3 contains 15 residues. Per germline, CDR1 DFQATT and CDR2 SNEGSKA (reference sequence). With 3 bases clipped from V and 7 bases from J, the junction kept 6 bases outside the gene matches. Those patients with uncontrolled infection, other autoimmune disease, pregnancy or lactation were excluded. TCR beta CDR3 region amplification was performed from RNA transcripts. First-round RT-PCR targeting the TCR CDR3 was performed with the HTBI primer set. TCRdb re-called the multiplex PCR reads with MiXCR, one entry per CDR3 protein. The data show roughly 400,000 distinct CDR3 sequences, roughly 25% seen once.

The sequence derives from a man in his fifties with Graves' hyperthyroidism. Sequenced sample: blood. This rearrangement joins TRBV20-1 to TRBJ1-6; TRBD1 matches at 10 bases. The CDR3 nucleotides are TGCAGTGCTAGCCCGGGACAGGGGTGGAATTCACCCCTCCACTTT. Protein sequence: CSASPGQGWNSPLHF.